The 18 T cell receptor beta chains presented below share a single source sample, sequenced in a study of shared clonotypes between healthy human individuals. The repertoire was sequenced with immunoSEQ multiplex PCR; TCRdb's copy has only in-frame clones and lacks some. The sample yields around 2.5 million clones, approximately 94% seen once. The sequenced sample was naive CD4+ T cells from PBMCs. Indicated subset: CD45RA+ positively selected. These receptor sequences come from a man between 18 and 29 years old in good health. Some clones in this sample may be carry-over from other donors' samples.

V usage is TRBV5-1 and J usage is TRBJ2-7; 10 bases align to TRBD1. The CDR3 is made up of 15 amino acids. J was trimmed by 5 bases and V by 4 bases; bases with no gene match: 9. Germline values: CDR1 SGHRS, CDR2 YFSETQ. CDR3 DNA: TGCGCCAGCAGCGAACCGGGACAGGGGAGCCACGAGCAGTACTTC. Protein product: CASSEPGQGSHEQYF.

J is TRBJ1-5 and V is TRBV4-1; D perhaps matches TRBD1 (5 bases). Germline values: CDR1 MGHRA, CDR2 YSYEKL. V dropped 1 base and J dropped 4 bases, with 14 bases sitting between them. The CDR3 contains 16 residues. CDR3 nucleotides: TGCGCCAGCAGCCAAGGGCCCGGGACCCTGAATCAGCCCCAGCATTTT. It yields the protein CASSQGPGTLNQPQHF.

For this clone: Different DNA sequences within this sample yield the same CDR3. The chain combines TRBV7-8 with TRBJ1-1; no definite D call. The germline V gene has CDR1 SGHVS and CDR2 FQNEAQ. The V and J ends lost 3 bases and 0 bases respectively, with 11 bases between them. The CDR3 has 15 residues. The CDR3 DNA reads TGTGCCAGCAGCTTCTCTGCACGTATGAACACTGAAGCTTTCTTT. Residues: CASSFSARMNTEAFF.

This clone was picked up one time. The chain links TRBV9 to TRBJ1-4, with 8 bases aligning to TRBD1. This CDR3 has 16 residues. The V gene end was trimmed by 0 bases and the J gene end by 5 bases; junction bases not matched to a gene: 6. The germline V gene has CDR1 SGDLS and CDR2 YYNGEE. In nucleotides, the CDR3 is TGTGCCAGCAGCGTAGGGGACAGGTCCCAAAATGAAAAACTGTTTTTT. This encodes CASSVGDRSQNEKLFF.

This clone occurred a few times. The sample contains more than one DNA sequence encoding this CDR3. The gene calls are TRBV5-1 and TRBJ1-1; D is unresolved. Per germline, CDR1 SGHRS and CDR2 YFSETQ. This CDR3 spans 13 amino acids. Trimming removed 0 bases from V and 0 bases from J, with 3 bases in between. This CDR3 is CASSLVVNTEAFF. The CDR3 DNA reads as TGCGCCAGCAGCTTGGTTGTGAACACTGAAGCTTTCTTT.

The chain joins TRBV5-1 to TRBJ1-5; D might be TRBD1 (5 bases). The CDR3 spans 15 residues. V gave up 1 base and J gave up 0 bases, with 8 bases separating them. Germline CDR1 SGHRS, CDR2 YFSETQ. The CDR3 spells CASSLIGGSNQPQHF. The CDR3 nucleotides read TGCGCCAGCAGCTTGATTGGGGGTAGCAATCAGCCCCAGCATTTT.

The chain couples TRBV18 to TRBJ2-7; D gene uncertain. From germline, CDR1 is KGHSH and CDR2 LQKENI. Trimming pared 1 base from V and 1 base from J, leaving 8 bases between. CDR3 length: 14 amino acids. The CDR3 protein is CASSPLSPSYEQYF. The CDR3 DNA sequence: TGTGCCAGCTCACCACTGTCACCGTCCTACGAGCAGTACTTC.

Comments on this clone: The same CDR3 arises from other DNA sequences in this sample as well. The chain joins TRBV9 to TRBJ1-5; TRBD1 matches at 8 bases. Germline values: CDR1 SGDLS, CDR2 YYNGEE. The J segment lost 1 base and the V segment lost 3 bases, leaving 3 bases of the junction unmatched. This CDR3 has 15 residues. The CDR3 DNA sequence: TGTGCCAGCAGCGGACAGGGGTCGAGCAATCAGCCCCAGCATTTT. This gives the protein CASSGQGSSNQPQHF.

V is TRBV14 and J is TRBJ2-4; D gene ambiguous. V lost 1 base and J 6 bases, leaving 10 bases between the germline ends. Germline V gives CDR1 SGHDN, CDR2 FVKESK. This CDR3 comprises 14 residues. The CDR3 sequence is CASSQATTPNIQYF. The DNA for the CDR3 is TGTGCCAGCAGCCAAGCGACCACTCCAAACATTCAGTACTTC.

A word on this clone: Other DNA variants within this sample encode the same CDR3. The chain is built from TRBV7-2 and TRBJ2-1; D is possibly TRBD2 (6 bases). There are 13 residues in the CDR3. The V gene lost 2 bases and the J gene lost 6 bases, with 8 bases spanning the gap. Per germline, CDR1 SGHTA and CDR2 FQGNSA. The CDR3 reads CASSLLASNEQFF. CDR3 DNA sequence: TGTGCCAGCAGCTTACTAGCGAGCAATGAGCAGTTCTTC. Together with reference TRBV7-2 and TRBJ2-1, the CDR3 gives the full variable domain: GAGVSQSPSNKVTEKGKDVELRCDPISGHTALYWYRQSLGQGLEFLIYFQGNSAPDKSGLPSDRFSAERTGGSVSTLTIQRTQQEDSAVYLCASSLLASNEQFFGPGTRLTVL.

As regards this clone: At the DNA level, this CDR3 is encoded by other sequences in the same sample as well. This chain joins TRBV29-1 and TRBJ2-7, with 12 bases lining up with TRBD2. The V gene end was trimmed by 6 bases and the J gene end by 2 bases; junction bases not matched to a gene: 2. The CDR3 extends over 13 amino acids. Germline V CDR1 and CDR2: SQVTM, ANQGSEA. The CDR3 sequence is CSVLAGGAYEQYF. Here the CDR3 DNA reads TGCAGCGTCCTAGCGGGAGGGGCCTACGAGCAGTACTTC.

The chain couples TRBV6-1 to TRBJ2-7; D gene uncertain. V lost 1 base and J lost 9, with 13 bases in between. CDR1 and CDR2 (germline): MNHNS, SASEGT. This CDR3 contains 13 residues. The CDR3: CASSEVWGNGQYF. CDR3 nucleotides: TGTGCCAGCAGTGAAGTCTGGGGAAACGGGCAGTACTTC.

This clone was seen once. This chain joins TRBV7-2 and TRBJ1-5, with 11 bases identical to TRBD1. The CDR3 is made up of 18 amino acids. Germline-derived CDR1 and CDR2 are SGHTA and FQGNSA. The V segment lost 4 bases and the J segment 7 bases; nucleotides outside the gene matches: 15. The CDR3 is CASSSRTGGITPSQPQHF. The CDR3 DNA reads TGTGCCAGCAGCTCTAGGACAGGGGGCATAACCCCAAGCCAGCCCCAGCATTTT.

The chain combines TRBV5-1 with TRBJ1-1; maybe TRBD1 (5 bases). In germline, CDR1 is SGHRS, CDR2 YFSETQ. The CDR3 extends over 14 amino acids. V lost 0 bases, J lost 3 bases, and 9 bases lay in between. The CDR3 sequence is CASSLGQRYTEAFF. The CDR3 DNA reads TGCGCCAGCAGCTTGGGACAGAGGTACACTGAAGCTTTCTTT.

The chain employs TRBV25-1 and TRBJ2-1, with 8 nucleotides matching TRBD2. Germline CDR1 and CDR2: MGHDK and SYGVNS. V trimming: 1 base; J trimming: 4 bases; junction bases outside the gene matches: 6. The CDR3 totals 16 residues. CDR3 in amino acids: CASSEWEGGRYNEQFF. CDR3 bases: TGTGCCAGCAGTGAATGGGAGGGCGGGAGGTACAATGAGCAGTTCTTC.

V and J are TRBV5-1 and TRBJ1-3; D call uncertain. The CDR3 runs to 17 residues. V lost 0 bases to trimming and J lost 4 bases, with 17 bases between them. From germline, CDR1 is SGHRS and CDR2 YFSETQ. The CDR3 DNA reads TGCGCCAGCAGCTTGGGAGTGGGTCCTTTGGCCGGAAACACCATATATTTT. Its translation: CASSLGVGPLAGNTIYF.

V and J are TRBV5-1 and TRBJ2-3; 12 nucleotides agree with TRBD2. The CDR3 runs to 17 residues. V lost 0 bases and J lost 5; bases outside the gene matches: 7. Germline CDR1 and CDR2: SGHRS and YFSETQ. The CDR3 DNA follows: TGCGCCAGCAGCTTGGGGACTAGCGGGATTACGGGAGATACGCAGTATTTT. Protein sequence: CASSLGTSGITGDTQYF.

The chain couples TRBV27 to TRBJ2-2; TRBD1 is a possible D gene (6 bases). Germline V lookup: CDR1 MNHEY, CDR2 SMNVEV (reference sequence). The CDR3 totals 15 residues. The V and J ends lost 5 bases and 6 bases respectively, with 16 bases between them. In DNA form, the CDR3 reads TGTGCCAGCAGTCCGGCGGGTCAGGGGCCCGGGGAGCTGTTTTTT. As protein: CASSPAGQGPGELFF.